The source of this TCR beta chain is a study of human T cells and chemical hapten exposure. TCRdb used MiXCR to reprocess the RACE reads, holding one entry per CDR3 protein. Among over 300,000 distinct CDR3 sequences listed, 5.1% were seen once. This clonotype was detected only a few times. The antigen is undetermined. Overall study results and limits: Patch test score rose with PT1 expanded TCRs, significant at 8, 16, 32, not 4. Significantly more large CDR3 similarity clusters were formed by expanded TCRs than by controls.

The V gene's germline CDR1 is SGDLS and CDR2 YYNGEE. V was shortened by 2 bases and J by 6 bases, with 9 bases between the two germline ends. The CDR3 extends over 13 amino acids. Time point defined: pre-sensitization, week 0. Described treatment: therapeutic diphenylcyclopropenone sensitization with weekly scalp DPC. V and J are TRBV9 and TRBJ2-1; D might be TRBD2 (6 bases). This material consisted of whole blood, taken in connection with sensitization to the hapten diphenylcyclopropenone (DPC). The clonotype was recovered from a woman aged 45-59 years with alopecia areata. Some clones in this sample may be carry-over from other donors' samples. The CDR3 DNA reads TGTGCCAGCAGCGTTGTTAGCGGCAATGAGCAGTTCTTC. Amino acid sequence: CASSVVSGNEQFF.